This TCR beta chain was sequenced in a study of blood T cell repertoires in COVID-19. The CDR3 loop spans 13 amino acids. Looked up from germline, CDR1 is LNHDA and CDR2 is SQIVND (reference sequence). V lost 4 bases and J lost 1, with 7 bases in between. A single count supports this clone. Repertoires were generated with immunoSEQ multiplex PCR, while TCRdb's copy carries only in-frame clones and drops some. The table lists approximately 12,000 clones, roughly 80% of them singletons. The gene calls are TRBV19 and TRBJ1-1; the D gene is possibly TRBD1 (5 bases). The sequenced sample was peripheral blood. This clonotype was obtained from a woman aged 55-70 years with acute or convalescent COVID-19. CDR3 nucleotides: TGTGCCAGTAGTACTACAGGGAACACTGAAGCTTTCTTT. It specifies CASSTTGNTEAFF.